One sample yielded the 22 T cell receptor beta chains listed below, sequenced in a study of beta chain features in type 1 diabetes. The isolated RNA, all of it, was reverse transcribed, so expressed TCRB transcripts were what got sequenced. The protocol was immunoSEQ multiplex PCR, while the TCRdb copy is restricted to in-frame clones and leaves out a portion. This sample has fewer than 350,000 clones; under 8.5% occur once, and the top ten carry 1%. The source material was central memory CD4+ T cells from blood. The source of these receptors is a woman between 18 and 30 years old in good health.

This chain joins TRBV6-5 and TRBJ2-1; tentatively, D is TRBD2 (6 bases). The CDR3 extends over 14 amino acids. V gave up 2 bases and J gave up 10 bases, with 15 bases separating them. The germline V gene has CDR1 MNHEY and CDR2 SVGAGI. CDR3 sequence: CASSYDPTGREQFF. The CDR3 DNA is TGTGCCAGCAGTTACGACCCAACGGGGAGGGAGCAGTTCTTC.

This clone has at least ten counts. V gene TRBV13 combines with J gene TRBJ1-4; 7 positions agree with TRBD1. V shed 4 bases, J shed 10 bases, and the junction held 12 bases outside the gene matches. The V gene's germline CDR1 is PRHDT and CDR2 FYEKMQ (reference sequence). The CDR3 is made up of 15 amino acids. In DNA, the CDR3 is TGTGCCAGCAGCTACAACCGGGACAGCCGGGGAAAACTGTTTTTT. This translates into CASSYNRDSRGKLFF. Supplemented by reference TRBV13 and TRBJ1-4, the full variable domain reads AAGVIQSPRHLIKEKRETATLKCYPIPRHDTVYWYQQGPGQDPQFLISFYEKMQSDKGSIPDRFSAQQFSDYHSELNMSSLELGDSALYFCASSYNRDSRGKLFFGSGTQLSVL.

The chain couples TRBV18 to TRBJ1-5, with no clear D. There are 13 residues in the CDR3. V gave up 6 bases and J gave up 6 bases, with 12 bases separating them. Looked up from germline, CDR1 is KGHSH and CDR2 is LQKENI. CDR3 in DNA: TGTGCCAGCTCCGCGGGAGGGAGTCAGCCCCAGCATTTT. It specifies CASSAGGSQPQHF. Filled out from reference TRBV18 and TRBJ1-5, the complete variable domain reads NAGVMQNPRHLVRRRGQEARLRCSPMKGHSHVYWYRQLPEEGLKFMVYLQKENIIDESGMPKERFSAEFPKEGPSILRIQQVVRGDSAAYFCASSAGGSQPQHFGDGTRLSIL.

J is TRBJ2-5 and V is TRBV29-1; tentative D call: TRBD2 (6 bases). V was cut by 7 bases and J by 2 bases, with 14 bases left in between. Germline lookup yields CDR1 SQVTM and CDR2 ANQGSEA. The CDR3 covers 13 residues. CDR3 loop: CSARVGRQETQYF. CDR3 coding DNA: TGCAGCGCCCGCGTGGGGAGGCAAGAGACCCAGTACTTC.

This clone is termed medium-sized (0.01 to 0.1%). This chain links TRBV15 with TRBJ2-1, with 7 bases matching TRBD1. The CDR3 has 15 amino acids. V was clipped by 0 bases and J by 6 bases; unmatched bases: 5. CDR1 and CDR2 from the germline V gene are LNHNV and YYDKDF (reference sequence). Here the CDR3 reads CATSRDPTGSNEQFF. CDR3 nucleotides: TGTGCCACCAGCAGAGACCCGACAGGGTCCAATGAGCAGTTCTTC.

This clone occurred a few times. The genes are TRBV28 and TRBJ2-2; 9 bases fit TRBD1. Germline V gene sequence: CDR1 MDHEN, CDR2 SYDVKM. With 10 bases clipped from V and 4 bases from J, the junction kept 10 bases outside the gene matches. The CDR3 loop spans 15 amino acids. CDR3: CAIQGTGRFTGELFF. CDR3 nucleotides: TGTGCCATTCAAGGGACAGGGAGGTTCACCGGGGAGCTGTTTTTT.

This clone was observed a few times. The V gene is TRBV7-2, the J gene TRBJ2-1, with TRBD2 matching over 7 bases. V lost 2 bases to trimming and J lost 4 bases; unmatched junction nucleotides: 8. There are 16 residues in the CDR3. CDR1 and CDR2 (germline): SGHTA, FQGNSA. The CDR3 protein is CASSLSKLAPYNEQFF. The CDR3 region has the DNA TGTGCCAGCAGCTTAAGTAAACTAGCGCCGTACAATGAGCAGTTCTTC.

Many counts were recorded for this clone. The chain employs TRBV7-2 and TRBJ2-1; 9 bases fit TRBD1. The V gene's germline CDR1 is SGHTA and CDR2 FQGNSA. The CDR3 is 15 amino acids. The J segment lost 5 bases and the V segment lost 7 bases, leaving 9 bases of the junction unmatched. The CDR3 loop is CASIPGTGNHNEQFF. Written as DNA, the CDR3 is TGTGCCAGCATCCCGGGGACAGGGAACCACAATGAGCAGTTCTTC.

The J gene is TRBJ2-3, the V gene TRBV11-3; a weak D match, TRBD1 (5 bases). The CDR3 extends over 13 amino acids. CDR1 and CDR2 (germline): SGHNT, YENEEA. V was pared by 3 bases and J by 9 bases, with 13 bases between. The CDR3 loop reads CASSFPTGRTQYF. In DNA, the CDR3 is TGTGCCAGCAGCTTTCCAACAGGCAGGACGCAGTATTTT.

As to this clone: Other DNA sequences in the same sample also yield this CDR3. This sequence joins TRBV6-5 and TRBJ1-2; the D is unclear. Germline V lookup: CDR1 MNHEY, CDR2 SVGAGI. CDR3 size: 11 residues. With 6 bases removed from V and 5 bases from J, the gap between germline ends came to 7 bases. The CDR3 DNA sequence: TGTGCCAGCAGATGGGCGTATGGCTACACCTTC. The encoded protein is CASRWAYGYTF.

The CDR3 DNA reads TGTGCCAGCAGCTTAGATGGGGGGGCGCAGTATTTT. Translation gives CASSLDGGAQYF. The rearrangement links TRBV7-2 to TRBJ2-3, with 7 bases matching TRBD2. V lost 1 base to trimming and J lost 10 bases; unmatched junction nucleotides: 2. The germline CDR1 and CDR2 sequences are SGHTA and FQGNSA. The CDR3 length is 12 residues.

V gene TRBV7-9 combines with J gene TRBJ1-5; a weak D match, TRBD1 (5 bases). Between the trimmed V and J ends, which lost 5 bases and 9 bases, there was a span of 17 bases. The germline V gene has CDR1 SEHNR and CDR2 FQNEAQ (reference sequence). The CDR3 runs 14 residues. The CDR3 DNA is TGTGCCAGCAGCGAAGGCAGGGCGGCTCGGCCCCAGCATTTT. This sequence encodes CASSEGRAARPQHF.

This clone has just a few counts. The chain has TRBV11-2 and TRBJ1-1, with TRBD1 matching over 9 bases. V lost 5 bases and J lost 6; bases outside the gene matches: 4. This CDR3 region has 13 residues. Germline CDR1 reads SGHAT; CDR2 reads FQNNGV. The CDR3 bases are TGTGCCAGCAGCAAACAGGGGGCCTCTGAAGCTTTCTTT. This codes for CASSKQGASEAFF. Full variable domain (outside the CDR3, taken from reference TRBV11-2 and TRBJ1-1): EAGVAQSPRYKIIEKRQSVAFWCNPISGHATLYWYQQILGQGPKLLIQFQNNGVVDDSQLPKDRFSAERLKGVDSTLKIQPAKLEDSAVYLCASSKQGASEAFFGQGTRLTVV.

This chain connects TRBV4-2 to TRBJ2-5; 7 positions match TRBD2. The CDR3 consists of 17 residues. Germline V gene sequence: CDR1 LGHNA, CDR2 YNFKEQ. V dropped 1 base and J dropped 4; count of bases not matched to a gene: 12. The CDR3 protein is CASSQVSFGASGETQYF. CDR3 DNA sequence: TGTGCCAGCAGCCAAGTTTCATTCGGAGCTAGCGGAGAGACCCAGTACTTC.

This clone was seen a few times. The CDR3 bases are TGTGCCAGCAGCTTTGACAGGGTGCCCCACAATGAGCAGTTCTTC. Protein sequence: CASSFDRVPHNEQFF. The rearrangement links TRBV5-6 to TRBJ2-1; 7 bases map to TRBD1. The CDR3 is 15 residues long. Germline V lookup: CDR1 SGHDT, CDR2 YYEEEE. V lost 2 bases and J lost 5; bases outside the gene matches: 7.

The sample holds a few counts of this clone. The rearrangement uses TRBV4-3 and TRBJ1-1; no reliable D call. Germline loops: CDR1 LGHNA, CDR2 YSLEER. Between the trimmed V and J ends, which lost 3 bases and 1 base, there was a span of 15 bases. This CDR3 is 16 amino acids long. As DNA, the CDR3 is TGCGCCAGCAGCCAGGCTCCCGCGACGGGGAACACTGAAGCTTTCTTT. It encodes CASSQAPATGNTEAFF.

This clone was seen more than once but under ten times. This chain uses TRBV18 with TRBJ2-5; D call uncertain. Trimming cost V 6 bases and J 3 bases, with 14 bases left between them. The CDR3 runs 14 residues. Germline CDR1 KGHSH, CDR2 LQKENI. As DNA, the CDR3 is TGTGCCAGCTCTTACGGTCAGCTCAAAGAGACCCAGTACTTC. Translating gives CASSYGQLKETQYF.

This clone was seen only a few times. The genes are TRBV4-3 and TRBJ1-2, with TRBD1 identical over 7 bases. The V gene end was trimmed by 0 bases and the J gene end by 4 bases; junction bases not matched to a gene: 8. The CDR3 is 16 residues long. Germline assignment: CDR1 LGHNA and CDR2 YSLEER. CDR3 residues: CASSQEAQGGLYGYTF. As DNA, the CDR3 is TGCGCCAGCAGCCAAGAGGCCCAGGGGGGACTCTATGGCTACACCTTC.

This clone showed up just a few times. V usage is TRBV7-9 and J usage is TRBJ1-3; TRBD1 aligns across 9 bases. CDR1 and CDR2 (germline): SEHNR, FQNEAQ (reference sequence). Losses at the gene ends were 5 bases for V and 5 bases for J; bases not matched to a gene: 7. The CDR3 is 15 amino acids. CDR3: CASSHEQGARNTIYF. In nucleotides, the CDR3 is TGTGCCAGCAGCCACGAACAGGGGGCCCGAAACACCATATATTTT. Using reference TRBV7-9 and TRBJ1-3 for the parts outside the CDR3, the full variable domain is DTGVSQNPRHKITKRGQNVTFRCDPISEHNRLYWYRQTLGQGPEFLTYFQNEAQLEKSRLLSDRFSAERPKGSFSTLEIQRTEQGDSAMYLCASSHEQGARNTIYFGEGSWLTVV.

For the CDR3, the DNA is TGTGCCTGGAGTCCAAACGACAGGGTCTATGGCTACACCTTC. This gives the protein CAWSPNDRVYGYTF. This rearrangement joins TRBV30 to TRBJ1-2; 7 bases match TRBD1. CDR1 is GTSNPN and CDR2 is SVGIG in the germline V gene (reference sequence). There are 14 residues in the CDR3. The V and J ends lost 2 bases and 4 bases, in that order; junction bases with no gene match: 7.

The chain employs TRBV4-3 and TRBJ2-7, with TRBD1 identical over 7 bases. The CDR3 covers 18 residues. Trimming cost V 0 bases and J 0 bases; bases outside gene matches: 11. Germline loops: CDR1 LGHNA, CDR2 YSLEER. Here the CDR3 reads CASSQEGITQGSSYEQYV. The CDR3 DNA is TGCGCCAGCAGCCAAGAGGGGATCACACAGGGGAGCTCCTACGAGCAGTACGTC.

J is TRBJ2-1 and V is TRBV7-9; D call uncertain. Germline lookup yields CDR1 SEHNR and CDR2 FQNEAQ (reference sequence). The CDR3 length is 12 residues. Trimming shortened V by 4 bases and J by 8 bases, and 9 bases separated the two germline ends. CDR3 in amino acids: CASSSRMYEQFF. The CDR3 DNA is TGTGCCAGCAGCTCAAGGATGTATGAGCAGTTCTTC.